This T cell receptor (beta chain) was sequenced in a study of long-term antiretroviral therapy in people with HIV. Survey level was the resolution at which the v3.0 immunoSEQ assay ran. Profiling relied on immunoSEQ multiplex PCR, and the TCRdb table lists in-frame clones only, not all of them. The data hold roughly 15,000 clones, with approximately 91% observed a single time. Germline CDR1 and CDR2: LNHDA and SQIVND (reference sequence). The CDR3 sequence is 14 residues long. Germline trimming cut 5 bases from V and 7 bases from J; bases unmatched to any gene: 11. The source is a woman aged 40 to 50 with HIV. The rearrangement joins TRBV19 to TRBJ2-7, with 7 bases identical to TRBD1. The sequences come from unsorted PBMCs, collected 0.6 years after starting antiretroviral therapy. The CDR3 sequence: CASSYRQGPQEQYF. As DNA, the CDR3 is TGTGCCAGTAGTTATAGACAGGGTCCACAGGAGCAGTACTTC.